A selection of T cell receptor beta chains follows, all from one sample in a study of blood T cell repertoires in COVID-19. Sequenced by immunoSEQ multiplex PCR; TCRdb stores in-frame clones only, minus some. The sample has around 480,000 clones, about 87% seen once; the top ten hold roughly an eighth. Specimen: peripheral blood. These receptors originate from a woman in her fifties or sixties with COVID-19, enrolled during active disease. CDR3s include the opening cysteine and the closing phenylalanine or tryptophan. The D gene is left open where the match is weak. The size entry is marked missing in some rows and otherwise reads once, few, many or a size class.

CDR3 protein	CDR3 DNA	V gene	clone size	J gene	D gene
CASSPLAGGLNEQYF	TGTGCCAGCAGCCCCTTAGCGGGGGGTTTGAACGAGCAGTACTTC	TRBV14	.	TRBJ2-7	TRBD2
CARGQVYEQYF	TGCGCCAGGGGGCAAGTCTACGAGCAGTACTTC	TRBV10-1	few	TRBJ2-7	.
CASSFGRNTEAFF	TGTGCCAGCAGCTTCGGGAGGAACACTGAAGCTTTCTTT	TRBV13	once	TRBJ1-1	.
CASSRAGLAHVGFF	TGTGCCAGCAGTAGGGCGGGACTAGCGCACGTTGGGTTCTTC	TRBV6-5	.	TRBJ2-1	TRBD2
CASRAPDRNYGYTF	TGTGCCAGTAGGGCCCCGGACAGAAACTATGGCTACACCTTC	TRBV19	.	TRBJ1-2	.
CASSSRQESNEKLFF	TGTGCCAGCAGCTCTCGACAGGAAAGTAATGAAAAACTGTTTTTT	TRBV5-4	.	TRBJ1-4	.
CASSSGSGQAFF	TGTGCCAGCAGCTCTGGTTCAGGGCAAGCTTTCTTT	TRBV5-6	.	TRBJ1-1	.
CASSLYKGLAGFNEQFF	TGTGCCAGCAGCTTGTACAAGGGACTAGCGGGGTTCAATGAGCAGTTCTTC	TRBV11-2	.	TRBJ2-1	TRBD2
CASSLGGRGEAFF	TGTGCCAGCAGCTTGGGAGGGAGGGGTGAAGCTTTCTTT	TRBV5-8	.	TRBJ1-1	.
CASSLVAGGVGELFF	TGTGCCAGCAGCTTAGTCGCAGGGGGAGTCGGGGAGCTGTTTTTT	TRBV11-2	.	TRBJ2-2	TRBD1
CASGSTEAPEAFF	TGTGCTAGTGGTTCCACAGAAGCCCCTGAAGCTTTCTTT	TRBV12-5	.	TRBJ1-1	.
CASSPRTANTEAFF	TGTGCCAGCAGCCCCAGGACAGCGAACACTGAAGCTTTCTTT	TRBV6-5	.	TRBJ1-1	.
CASSKRHTSEKLFF	TGTGCCAGCAGTAAGAGACATACCTCCGAAAAACTGTTTTTT	TRBV9	.	TRBJ1-4	.
CASGLEPTGQGLLSSYNEQFF	TGTGCTAGTGGTTTGGAGCCTACGGGACAGGGACTCCTGAGCTCCTACAATGAGCAGTTCTTC	TRBV12-5	.	TRBJ2-1	TRBD1
CASSPSQGKETQYF	TGTGCCAGCTCACCATCCCAGGGAAAAGAGACCCAGTACTTC	TRBV18	.	TRBJ2-5	.
CASSLNRVPTDTQYF	TGTGCCAGCAGTTTAAACCGAGTTCCCACAGATACGCAGTATTTT	TRBV27	.	TRBJ2-3	.
CASSERQVYTDTQYF	TGTGCCAGCAGCGAACGACAGGTTTACACAGATACGCAGTATTTT	TRBV2	.	TRBJ2-3	.
CASSFGLAGEDTQYF	TGTGCCAGCAGCTTTGGACTAGCGGGGGAAGATACGCAGTATTTT	TRBV2	.	TRBJ2-3	TRBD2
CASSFAGTGAGEQYF	TGCGCCAGCAGCTTCGCCGGGACAGGGGCGGGTGAGCAGTACTTC	TRBV5-1	.	TRBJ2-7	TRBD1
CAWSRSDRGQPQHF	TGTGCCTGGAGCCGCTCGGACAGGGGTCAGCCCCAGCATTTT	TRBV30	.	TRBJ1-5	TRBD1
CASSRQGQPQHF	TGTGCCAGCAGTCGACAGGGACAGCCCCAGCATTTT	TRBV11-2	few	TRBJ1-5	TRBD1
CASSVSGKAFF	TGTGCCAGCAGTGTTTCAGGGAAAGCTTTCTTT	TRBV2	.	TRBJ1-1	.
CASRETVNTGELFF	TGCGCCAGCAGGGAGACAGTCAACACCGGGGAGCTGTTTTTT	TRBV10-2	once	TRBJ2-2	.
CASSRGQDESPLHF	TGTGCCAGCAGTCGGGGACAGGATGAATCACCCCTCCACTTT	TRBV6-5	.	TRBJ1-6	TRBD1
CASSWHRGNTEAFF	TGTGCCAGCAGTTGGCACAGGGGGAACACTGAAGCTTTCTTT	TRBV6-5	.	TRBJ1-1	TRBD1
CASSYGTYGNTIYF	TGTGCCAGCAGCTACGGGACATATGGAAACACCATATATTTT	TRBV5-4	.	TRBJ1-3	.
CASSTSPPGTSGGYTQYF	TGTGCCAGCAGCACCTCCCCCCCCGGGACTAGCGGGGGATATACGCAGTATTTT	TRBV9	once	TRBJ2-3	TRBD2
CASSEEGGTGNSPLHF	TGTGCCAGCAGTGAAGAGGGCGGGACAGGCAATTCACCCCTCCACTTT	TRBV6-1	.	TRBJ1-6	TRBD1
CASSLVDRSYGYTF	TGTGCCAGCAGTTTAGTGGACAGGAGCTATGGCTACACCTTC	TRBV28	.	TRBJ1-2	TRBD1
CASSQSLRNGELFF	TGTGCCAGCAGCCAATCACTGAGGAACGGGGAGCTGTTTTTT	TRBV3-1/TRBV3-2	.	TRBJ2-2	.
CATSDPWGQEVRGDEQFF	TGTGCCACCAGTGATCCCTGGGGACAGGAGGTTCGTGGGGATGAGCAGTTCTTC	TRBV24-1	few	TRBJ2-1	TRBD1
CASSPRGPQGRGNYGYTF	TGTGCCAGCTCACCACGCGGCCCGCAGGGAAGGGGTAACTATGGCTACACCTTC	TRBV18	.	TRBJ1-2	.
CASRSGTPYNEQFF	TGTGCCAGCAGGTCCGGGACTCCCTACAATGAGCAGTTCTTC	TRBV7-8	once	TRBJ2-1	.
CASNPGGAGEQFF	TGCGCCAGCAATCCCGGGGGGGCCGGTGAGCAGTTCTTC	TRBV5-1	once	TRBJ2-1	TRBD2